Here is one TCR beta chain with its context. This sample is drawn from a study of siplizumab effects on memory and regulatory T cells. Using immunoSEQ multiplex PCR, the repertoire was profiled, and TCRdb retains in-frame clones only, with some absent. This table holds 100,000 or so clones, 91% found once. CDR1 and CDR2 from the germline V gene are LNHDA and SQIVND (reference sequence). This CDR3 spans 15 amino acids. J was trimmed by 6 bases and V by 5 bases; bases with no gene match: 7. The genes are TRBV19 and TRBJ2-2, with 9 bases lining up with TRBD2. The specimen was CD4+ T cells sorted from blood. This receptor was taken from a human donor in good health. Some clones in this sample may be carry-over from other donors' samples. This CDR3 reads CASSPEGLAAGELFF. For the CDR3, the DNA is TGTGCCAGTAGTCCGGAGGGACTAGCCGCCGGGGAGCTGTTTTTT. The entire variable domain, with the rest obtained from reference TRBV19 and TRBJ2-2, is as follows: DGGITQSPKYLFRKEGQNVTLSCEQNLNHDAMYWYRQDPGQGLRLIYYSQIVNDFQKGDIAEGYSVSREKKESFPLTVTSAQKNPTAFYLCASSPEGLAAGELFFGEGSRLTVL.